This T cell receptor beta chain was sequenced during a study of cytomegalovirus exposure and HLA in healthy donors. Trimming left V 4 bases short and J 12 bases short, with 23 bases between. CDR3 length equals 15 residues. CDR1 and CDR2 from the germline V gene are SGHTS and YDEGEE. Sequencing was performed with immunoSEQ multiplex PCR; in TCRdb, only in-frame clones are kept and a portion is missing. The sample comprises approximately 190,000 clones, roughly 80% of which are singletons, and roughly 7% rests with the top ten. General study points: Rarity characterized most TCR sequences, yet some public TCRs appeared in many donors. Within the 100 to 150 validation repertoires, first-cohort TCR clusters tended to co-occur, according to a later analysis.

Points on this clone: Its antigen is as yet unknown.

The gene calls are TRBV5-8 and TRBJ2-1, with D tentatively TRBD2 (6 bases). This clonotype was sampled from a man aged 18 to 30 in good health and CMV-seropositive. What was sequenced was PBMCs. The CDR3 here is CASSTSLSPGDRQFF. As DNA, the CDR3 is TGTGCCAGCAGCACTTCTTTGTCTCCGGGGGATAGGCAGTTCTTC.